These 13 T cell receptor beta chains were sequenced from one sample in a study of T cells expressing NK-cell markers (dated by TCRdb to the early 2020s). Library creation used 5' RACE. Sequencing took place on an Illumina HiSeq 2000. TCRdb reprocessed the reads, so every CDR3 protein sequence counts as one entry and DNA is not shown. This sample's listing comprises about 370,000 distinct CDR3 sequences. Clones ranked in the top ten supply about 10% of the sample. Source material: blood T cells: a sorted CD56 or NKG2C T cell subset, CD4+ or CD8+ T cells, or bulk PBMC T cells (not recorded which). These TCRs come from a woman in her 50s in good health. Donor details come from another sample of the same person, matched by shared clones.

CDR3 sequence: CASRASGSDLNEQFF. J is TRBJ2-1 and V is TRBV12-3 or TRBV12-4; TCRdb calls TRBD2, which cannot be checked without DNA. This CDR3 has 15 residues.

This chain uses TRBV11-2 with TRBJ1-2. The germline CDR1 and CDR2 sequences are SGHAT and FQNNGV. The CDR3 sequence is 16 residues long. The CDR3 loop is CASSLLGSGNLYGYTF.

The V call is TRBV3-1, the J call TRBJ2-1; TCRdb indicates TRBD2, and absent DNA this call remains unverified. CDR1 and CDR2 (germline): LGHDT, YNNKEL (reference sequence). This CDR3 is 17 amino acids long. The CDR3 loop reads CASSQRSGSGTNYEQFF.

The J gene is TRBJ1-1, the V gene TRBV4-1; lacking DNA, the TRBD1 call made by TCRdb goes unchecked. Germline V gives CDR1 MGHRA, CDR2 YSYEKL. The CDR3 has 16 amino acids. CDR3: CASSPNKGGDNTEAFF.

The chain employs TRBV5-6 and TRBJ2-1. CDR1 and CDR2 from the germline V gene are SGHDT and YYEEEE. The CDR3 extends over 13 amino acids. Here the CDR3 reads CASSLWSSHEQFF.

The chain joins TRBV6-5 to TRBJ2-5; TCRdb outputs TRBD2, but without DNA this stays unchecked. The CDR3 is 14 residues long. Germline CDR1 reads MNHEY; CDR2 reads SVGAGI. The CDR3 spells CASSSVADQETQYF.

The chain has TRBV7-9 and TRBJ2-7. The germline gives CDR1 SEHNR, CDR2 FQNEAQ (reference sequence). CDR3 length: 12 residues. The CDR3 loop reads CASGVSSYEQYF.

The rearrangement links TRBV18 to TRBJ2-7; the TCRdb D gene call, TRBD2, has no DNA to confirm it. The germline CDR1 and CDR2 sequences are KGHSH and LQKENI. There are 15 residues in the CDR3. This chain's CDR3 is CASSPPKGLSYEQYF.

The chain combines TRBV12-3 or TRBV12-4 with TRBJ2-1; the TCRdb call, TRBD2, lacks DNA for checking. The CDR3 contains 16 residues. CDR3: CASSFPTSGSGDEQFF.

The chain couples TRBV7-9 to TRBJ2-5. CDR3 length equals 14 residues. Germline assignment: CDR1 SEHNR and CDR2 FQNEAQ (reference sequence). The CDR3 loop is CASSLGTMEETQYF.

The chain recombines TRBV12-3 or TRBV12-4 with TRBJ1-5; no DNA is available, so the TRBD1 call from TCRdb remains unchecked. This CDR3 has 14 residues. This chain's CDR3 is CASSQGQGNQPQHF.

V gene TRBV10-2 combines with J gene TRBJ2-7. This CDR3 has 13 amino acids. CDR1 is WSHSY, CDR2 SAAADI, per germline. The CDR3 loop is CASSELSSYEQYF.

This chain links TRBV7-9 with TRBJ2-5. Germline values: CDR1 SEHNR, CDR2 FQNEAQ (reference sequence). The CDR3 is 12 amino acids. CDR3 sequence reads: CASRPDEETQYF.